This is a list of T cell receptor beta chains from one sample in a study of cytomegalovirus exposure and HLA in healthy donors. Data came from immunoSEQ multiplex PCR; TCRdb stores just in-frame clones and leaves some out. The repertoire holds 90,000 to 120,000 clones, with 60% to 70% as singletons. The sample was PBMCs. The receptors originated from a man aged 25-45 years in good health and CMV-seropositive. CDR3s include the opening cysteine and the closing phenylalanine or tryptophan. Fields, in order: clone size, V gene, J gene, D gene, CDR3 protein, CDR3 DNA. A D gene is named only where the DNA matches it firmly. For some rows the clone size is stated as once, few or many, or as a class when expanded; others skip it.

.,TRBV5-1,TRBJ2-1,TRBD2,CASSLVAGPYNEQFF,TGCGCCAGCAGCTTGGTAGCGGGGCCGTACAATGAGCAGTTCTTC
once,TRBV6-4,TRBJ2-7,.,CASNDPTGVPYEQYF,TGTGCCAGCAATGACCCGACAGGAGTTCCGTACGAGCAGTACTTC
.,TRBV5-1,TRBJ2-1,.,CASSLDSSYNEQFF,TGCGCCAGCAGCTTGGATAGCTCCTACAATGAGCAGTTCTTC
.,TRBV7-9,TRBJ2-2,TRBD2,CSSSAPSGGPLGELFF,TGTTCCAGCAGCGCTCCTAGCGGGGGGCCCCTCGGGGAGCTGTTTTTT
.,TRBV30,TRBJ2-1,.,CAWSVAVEQFF,TGTGCCTGGAGTGTAGCGGTTGAGCAGTTCTTC
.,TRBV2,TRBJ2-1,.,CASSEVYGHEQFF,TGTGCCAGCAGTGAAGTCTACGGTCATGAGCAGTTCTTC
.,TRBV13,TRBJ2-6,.,CASSLGSGANVLTF,TGTGCCAGCAGTCTTGGCTCTGGGGCTAACGTCCTGACTTTC
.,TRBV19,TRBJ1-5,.,CASSGGVRQPQHF,TGTGCCAGCTCCGGAGGGGTTCGTCAGCCCCAGCATTTT
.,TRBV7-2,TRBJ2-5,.,CASSPWAETQYF,TGTGCCAGCAGTCCTTGGGCAGAGACCCAGTACTTC
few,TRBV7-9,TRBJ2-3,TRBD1,CASSAQGFTQYF,TGTGCCAGCAGCGCACAGGGGTTTACGCAGTATTTT
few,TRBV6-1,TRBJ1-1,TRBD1,CASSPPGQVVEAFF,TGTGCCAGCAGTCCCCCCGGACAGGTCGTTGAAGCTTTCTTT
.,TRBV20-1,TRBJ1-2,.,CSAGRENGYTF,TGCAGTGCTGGTAGGGAGAATGGCTACACCTTC
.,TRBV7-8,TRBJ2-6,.,CASSLETGRPNVLTF,TGTGCCAGCAGCTTAGAGACAGGTCGGCCCAACGTCCTGACTTTC
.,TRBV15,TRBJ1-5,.,CATSRDSVQPQHF,TGTGCCACCAGCAGAGATTCAGTGCAGCCCCAGCATTTT